Shown below are 28 T cell receptor beta chains from a single sample sequenced in a study of cytomegalovirus exposure and HLA in healthy donors. The PCR had 60 Vbeta and 13 Jbeta primers. The table came from immunoSEQ multiplex PCR; TCRdb's copy has only in-frame clones and leaves some out. The table includes about 130,000 clones, around 71% detected once. Sequencing was carried out using PBMCs. The origin of the receptors is a woman aged 55-69 years in good health and CMV-seropositive.

The chain uses TRBV28 and TRBJ2-2; 14 positions agree with TRBD2. V trimming: 4 bases; J trimming: 4 bases; junction bases outside the gene matches: 5. The CDR3 runs 17 residues. CDR1 and CDR2 from the germline V gene are MDHEN and SYDVKM. The CDR3 DNA follows: TGTGCCAGCAGTTCCGGGACTAGCGGGGGCCTCACCGGGGAGCTGTTTTTT. Its translation: CASSSGTSGGLTGELFF.

The chain links TRBV4-2 to TRBJ1-3, with a weak D call TRBD1 (5 bases). The CDR3 is 15 amino acids. Trimming took 1 base from V and 5 from J, leaving 12 bases between them. The germline V gene encodes CDR1 LGHNA and CDR2 YNFKEQ. The CDR3 protein is CASSQADSLRNTIYF. Written as DNA, the CDR3 is TGTGCCAGCAGCCAAGCTGACAGCCTTCGAAACACCATATATTTT.

This clone was seen just once. The chain links TRBV7-3 to TRBJ1-4, with TRBD1 as a possible D gene (6 bases). The CDR3 loop spans 17 amino acids. Germline CDR1 and CDR2: SGHTA and FQGTGA. Trimming left V 4 bases short and J 4 bases short, with 19 bases between. This CDR3 reads CASSSLIRTDFNEKLFF. CDR3 DNA: TGTGCCAGCAGCTCCTTAATCCGGACAGATTTTAATGAAAAACTGTTTTTT.

The chain employs TRBV18 and TRBJ1-5; a weak D match, TRBD1 (5 bases). The germline V gene encodes CDR1 KGHSH and CDR2 LQKENI. There are 15 residues in the CDR3. V gave up 5 bases and J gave up 3 bases, with 14 bases separating them. The CDR3 here is CASSSEGYLNQPQHF. The DNA of the CDR3 is TGTGCCAGCTCATCGGAGGGGTACCTCAATCAGCCCCAGCATTTT.

The chain links TRBV7-9 to TRBJ2-1; maybe TRBD1 (6 bases). CDR3 size: 16 residues. V gave up 5 bases and J gave up 2 bases, with 16 bases separating them. Looked up from germline, CDR1 is SEHNR and CDR2 is FQNEAQ (reference sequence). The CDR3 protein is CASSPTGGKAYNEQFF. CDR3 coding DNA: TGTGCCAGCAGCCCGACAGGTGGTAAGGCCTACAATGAGCAGTTCTTC.

The chain is built from TRBV7-2 and TRBJ1-1; D is undetermined. This CDR3 contains 13 residues. Between the trimmed V and J ends, which lost 2 bases and 4 bases, there was a span of 8 bases. Germline CDR1 reads SGHTA; CDR2 reads FQGNSA. The DNA for the CDR3 is TGTGCCAGCAGCTTAAGCCGGGGCACTGAAGCTTTCTTT. Its translation: CASSLSRGTEAFF.

The chain carries TRBV4-1 and TRBJ1-6, with 8 positions matching TRBD1. The CDR3 has 18 residues. Germline V gene lookup returns CDR1 MGHRA and CDR2 YSYEKL. V was pared by 3 bases and J by 3 bases, with 10 bases of the junction left unmatched. CDR3 in DNA: TGCGCCAGCAGCCAGAAAGCGCAGGGGGCCGTCTATAATTCACCCCTCCACTTT. It translates to CASSQKAQGAVYNSPLHF.

There are a few counts of this clone. The rearrangement joins TRBV6-5 to TRBJ2-3; possibly TRBD1 for D (6 bases). This CDR3 has 14 amino acids. The V gene's germline CDR1 is MNHEY and CDR2 SVGAGI. V gave up 6 bases and J gave up 0 bases, with 10 bases separating them. The CDR3 nucleotides are TGTGCCAGCAGACAGGGTTTTAGCACAGATACGCAGTATTTT. This translates into CASRQGFSTDTQYF.

This chain links TRBV5-1 with TRBJ1-2; D ambiguous. Trimming took off 4 bases at V and 3 bases at J, with 16 bases between the two ends. Germline assignment: CDR1 SGHRS and CDR2 YFSETQ. This CDR3 has 15 residues. The CDR3 loop reads CASSPGLLSDYGYTF. In DNA, the CDR3 is TGCGCCAGCAGCCCCGGTCTTCTTAGCGACTATGGCTACACCTTC.

The rearrangement joins TRBV9 to TRBJ2-5, with no clear D. The length of the CDR3 is 13 residues. V was cut by 0 bases and J by 3 bases, with 6 bases left in between. Germline values: CDR1 SGDLS, CDR2 YYNGEE. The CDR3 coding sequence is TGTGCCAGCAGCGTAGGGGCAGAAGAGACCCAGTACTTC. This gives the protein CASSVGAEETQYF.

The chain couples TRBV6-6 to TRBJ1-1; possible D gene TRBD1, 6 bases. This CDR3 region has 12 residues. Trimming cost V 8 bases and J 2 bases, with 9 bases left between them. The germline CDR1 and CDR2 sequences are MNHNY and SVGAGI (reference sequence). CDR3 DNA sequence: TGTGCCAGCCGAGGGGGAAACACTGAAGCTTTCTTT. This codes for CASRGGNTEAFF.

The chain uses TRBV27 and TRBJ2-5; D gene unclear. Trimming shortened V by 1 base and J by 3 bases, and 9 bases separated the two germline ends. The CDR3 length is 14 residues. Per germline, CDR1 MNHEY and CDR2 SMNVEV (reference sequence). CDR3 in amino acids: CASSLWPRKETQYF. The CDR3 bases are TGTGCCAGCAGTTTATGGCCCCGAAAAGAGACCCAGTACTTC.

This clone was counted once. The chain uses TRBV10-1 and TRBJ1-6; D gene uncertain. The CDR3 consists of 12 residues. The V gene lost 4 bases and the J gene lost 14 bases, with 12 bases spanning the gap. Germline V gene lookup returns CDR1 WNHNN and CDR2 SYGVQD (reference sequence). The CDR3 here is CASSAGSGSLHF. Written as DNA, the CDR3 is TGCGCCAGCAGTGCGGGGTCTGGGTCCCTCCACTTT.

V usage is TRBV7-6 and J usage is TRBJ2-7, with a possible D match to TRBD1 (6 bases). Germline V gene data show CDR1 as SGHVS and CDR2 as FNYEAQ. The CDR3 sequence is 14 residues long. V was clipped by 5 bases and J by 1 base, with 12 bases between them. The CDR3 coding sequence is TGTGCCAGCAGCCGGACAGTTGGATCCTACGAGCAGTACTTC. Encoded protein: CASSRTVGSYEQYF. Combining the CDR3 with reference TRBV7-6 and TRBJ2-7 gives the whole variable domain GAGVSQSPRYKVTKRGQDVALRCDPISGHVSLYWYRQALGQGPEFLTYFNYEAQQDKSGLPNDRFSAERPEGSISTLTIQRTEQRDSAMYRCASSRTVGSYEQYFGPGTRLTVT.

The chain employs TRBV11-2 and TRBJ1-6; 10 positions agree with TRBD1. This CDR3 has 19 residues. Trimming removed 5 bases from V and 10 bases from J; junction bases left unmatched: 20. Germline CDR1 is SGHAT and CDR2 is FQNNGV. CDR3 nucleotide sequence: TGTGCCAGCAGCGCACTACCGGGACAGGGGTCTCCCTGGCGGTCACCCCTCCACTTT. It codes for CASSALPGQGSPWRSPLHF.

The V and J genes are TRBV14 and TRBJ2-7, with D perhaps matching TRBD2 (6 bases). CDR1 is SGHDN, CDR2 FVKESK, per germline. Trimming took 4 bases from V and 3 from J, leaving 13 bases between them. This CDR3 has 14 amino acids. CDR3: CASSLTGDFYEQYF. The CDR3 DNA sequence: TGTGCCAGCAGCCTGACGGGAGACTTCTACGAGCAGTACTTC.

V gene TRBV6-6 combines with J gene TRBJ1-2; 7 positions match TRBD1. V dropped 5 bases and J dropped 4; count of bases not matched to a gene: 4. CDR1 and CDR2 from the germline V gene are MNHNY and SVGAGI (reference sequence). The CDR3 spans 13 residues. The CDR3 nucleotides read TGTGCCAGCAGTCGGGACAGCCTCTATGGCTACACCTTC. It is translated as CASSRDSLYGYTF.

This chain connects TRBV28 to TRBJ2-5; D is perhaps TRBD1 (5 bases). Per the germline V gene, CDR1 is MDHEN and CDR2 is SYDVKM. The CDR3 covers 15 residues. The V end lost 7 bases, the J end lost 4 bases, and 19 bases lay between the germline ends. In DNA form, the CDR3 reads TGTGCCAGCACCCCAGGAGCAGGGAACCCAGAGACCCAGTACTTC. Translation: CASTPGAGNPETQYF.

CDR3 in amino acids: CASSLNTGTTNEQYF. CDR3 bases: TGTGCCAGCTCACTGAACACCGGGACTACAAACGAGCAGTACTTC. V and J are TRBV18 and TRBJ2-7; 7 nucleotides line up with TRBD2. Germline assignment: CDR1 KGHSH and CDR2 LQKENI. The CDR3 runs to 15 residues. V shed 4 bases, J shed 5 bases, and the junction held 11 bases outside the gene matches.

The V gene is TRBV4-1, the J gene TRBJ1-4, with 8 bases matching TRBD1. The CDR3 runs to 18 residues. CDR1 and CDR2 from the germline V gene are MGHRA and YSYEKL. The J segment lost 8 bases and the V segment lost 4 bases, leaving 18 bases of the junction unmatched. CDR3 coding DNA: TGCGCCAGCAGCCTACGTGTTAGCTTCTCCAGGGGGCTGGAAAAACTGTTTTTT. Its protein is CASSLRVSFSRGLEKLFF.

The genes are TRBV10-2 and TRBJ1-5; perhaps TRBD1 as D (5 bases). This CDR3 is built from 15 residues. V was pared by 0 bases and J by 7 bases, with 13 bases between. Germline CDR1 WSHSY, CDR2 SAAADI. This CDR3 reads CASSESFGAEQPQHF. The CDR3 bases are TGCGCCAGCAGTGAGTCGTTTGGGGCAGAGCAGCCCCAGCATTTT.

This chain uses TRBV20-1 with TRBJ1-1, with D perhaps matching TRBD1 (5 bases). The germline V and J ends were trimmed by 8 bases and 9 bases, with 16 bases remaining between them. Germline CDR1 reads DFQATT; CDR2 reads SNEGSKA (reference sequence). The CDR3 is made up of 11 amino acids. CDR3 in DNA: TGCAGTCGCCGGGGGAGAGACAAAGCTTTCTTT. Translated: CSRRGRDKAFF.

The gene calls are TRBV6-1 and TRBJ1-2; 7 nucleotides agree with TRBD1. Per germline, CDR1 MNHNS and CDR2 SASEGT. This CDR3 has 12 amino acids. V lost 7 bases, J lost 8 bases, and 7 bases stayed unmatched. The CDR3 DNA follows: TGTGCCAGCAACAGACAGGGAAGCGGCTACACCTTC. It specifies CASNRQGSGYTF.

The chain employs TRBV2 and TRBJ2-7, with TRBD2 identical over 8 bases. The CDR3 has 16 residues. Looked up from germline, CDR1 is SNHLY and CDR2 is FYNNEI. V lost 8 bases, J lost 0 bases, and 12 bases stayed unmatched. CDR3 nucleotides: TGTGCCAGCTCGGAGGGACTAGTCGGGGGCTCCTACGAGCAGTACTTC. Amino acids: CASSEGLVGGSYEQYF.

The genes are TRBV4-1 and TRBJ2-7; 8 nucleotides align to TRBD2. V was pared by 4 bases and J by 5 bases, with 10 bases of the junction left unmatched. Looked up from germline, CDR1 is MGHRA and CDR2 is YSYEKL. There are 15 residues in the CDR3. CDR3 DNA sequence: TGCGCCAGCAGCCCCAGGGGCGGGGGGCAGAACGAGCAGTACTTC. It translates to CASSPRGGGQNEQYF.

The chain combines TRBV11-3 with TRBJ2-2, with a weak D call TRBD1 (6 bases). V was trimmed by 3 bases and J by 5 bases, leaving 16 bases between them. Germline V gene sequence: CDR1 SGHNT, CDR2 YENEEA. The CDR3 extends over 16 amino acids. CDR3 sequence: CASSFGTGYRTGELFF. CDR3 bases: TGTGCCAGCAGCTTCGGAACAGGGTATAGGACCGGGGAGCTGTTTTTT.

The chain couples TRBV9 to TRBJ2-3; 7 nucleotides match TRBD2. Germline CDR1 SGDLS, CDR2 YYNGEE. The V segment lost 3 bases and the J segment 2 bases; nucleotides outside the gene matches: 6. The CDR3 runs to 15 residues. In DNA, the CDR3 is TGTGCCAGCAGCGGCCGGGACTATTCCACAGATACGCAGTATTTT. Translating it yields CASSGRDYSTDTQYF.

The chain combines TRBV6-4 with TRBJ1-5, with unresolved D. V was shortened by 3 bases and J by 3 bases, with 9 bases between the two germline ends. The germline V gene encodes CDR1 MRHNA and CDR2 SNTAGT. The CDR3 is made up of 14 amino acids. The chain's CDR3 is CASSEGVFNQPQHF. CDR3 in DNA: TGTGCCAGCAGTGAGGGAGTATTCAATCAGCCCCAGCATTTT.